This record concerns one TCR beta chain sequence. Its antigen is as yet unknown. V shed 0 bases, J shed 6 bases, and the junction held 4 bases outside the gene matches. This CDR3 has 15 amino acids. Per the germline V gene, CDR1 is LNHDA and CDR2 is SQIVND (reference sequence). Primers included in the PCR were 60 Vbeta and 13 Jbeta primers. Libraries were prepared by immunoSEQ multiplex PCR; TCRdb keeps only in-frame clonotypes and omits some of them. The table includes around 200,000 clones, 60% to 80% detected once. The data stem from a study of cytomegalovirus exposure and HLA in healthy donors. Regarding the study as a whole: Sequencing likely caused a cluster of highly shared sequence variants. The authors enumerated 180 or so TCR beta chains as linked to cytomegalovirus.

The gene calls are TRBV19 and TRBJ2-3; 9 bases agree with TRBD2. The sequencing sample was made of PBMCs. The TCR originated in a male donor in good health and CMV-seronegative. Here the CDR3 DNA reads TGTGCCAGTAGTATAGAAAGCCTAGCGGGGGATACGCAGTATTTT. Its protein is CASSIESLAGDTQYF.